This is a list of T cell receptor beta chains from one sample in a study of tumor and adjacent non-tumor tissue in lung cancer. One entry per CDR3 protein, called by TCRdb with MiXCR from the multiplex PCR reads. Of 65,000 to 85,000 distinct CDR3 sequences listed, approximately 73% were seen once; the top ten hold 40% to 45%. Specimen: distant non-tumor lung tissue. The receptors come from a man aged 55-75 years with non-small cell lung cancer. Each CDR3 is given with its conserved first and last residue. The order of the fields is clone size, D gene, J gene, V gene, CDR3 DNA, CDR3 protein. A D gene is named only where the DNA matches it firmly. Clone size is stated in some rows and not others, as once, few, many or a class when expanded.

many	TRBD1	TRBJ2-1	TRBV5-6	TGTGCCAGCAGCTTTCTACAGGGGGCCAATGAGCAGTTCTTC	CASSFLQGANEQFF
-	-	TRBJ1-5	TRBV6-5	TGTGCCAGCATGCCCACCATAGGGGGGGATCAGCCCCAGCATTTT	CASMPTIGGDQPQHF
many	TRBD2	TRBJ2-5	TRBV10-1	TGCGCCAGCAGTGACATCGCTAGCGGGGAGAGGGAGACCCAGTACTTC	CASSDIASGERETQYF
-	-	TRBJ1-1	TRBV6-5	TGTGCCAGCAGTTCCCCCGTTCACAAAGCTTCCTTT	CASSSPVHKASF
-	TRBD2	TRBJ2-3	TRBV11-1	TGTGCCAGCAGCTTCTTAGCGGGAGAGGCAGATACGCAGTATTTT	CASSFLAGEADTQYF
many	-	TRBJ2-3	TRBV6-1	TGTGCCAGCAGATTGGGAGCGGCATCGAGCACAGATACGCAGTATTTT	CASRLGAASSTDTQYF
few	TRBD2	TRBJ2-1	TRBV7-9	TGTGCCAGCAGCTTTTTCCTAAATCCCCAGACTAGCGGGAGTGGTGATGAGCAGTTCTTC	CASSFFLNPQTSGSGDEQFF
few	-	TRBJ2-7	TRBV12-3/TRBV12-4	TGTTCCAGCAGTTTTCTTGGGATCTCCTACGAGCAGTATTTC	CSSSFLGISYEQYF
-	-	TRBJ2-6	TRBV6-1	TGTGCCAACAGTGACAACTCTGGGGCCAGCATCCTGACTTTC	CANSDNSGASILTF
-	TRBD1	TRBJ2-1	TRBV5-5	TGTGCCAGCAGGGGGGGACAGGGGATGTACAATGAGCAGTTCTTC	CASRGGQGMYNEQFF
-	TRBD2	TRBJ2-1	TRBV6-2/TRBV6-3	TGTGCCTGCAGTTACAATAGAGGCGGGAGCTATGAGCACTTCTTC	CACSYNRGGSYEHFF
-	-	TRBJ2-1	TRBV20-1	TGCAGTGCTTTTCGAGGTAGCTTCTACAATGAGCAATTCTTC	CSAFRGSFYNEQFF
many	-	TRBJ2-3	TRBV20-1	TGCAGTGCTAGAAAAGGTTCTGCGGATACGCAGTATTTT	CSARKGSADTQYF
-	-	TRBJ1-2	TRBV12-3/TRBV12-4	TGTGCCTCCGATACGGGGGCCTTTACTAACTATACCTACACGTTC	CASDTGAFTNYTYTF
many	-	TRBJ1-1	TRBV2	TGTGCCAGCAGTGAACTTGAGAACACTGAAGCTTTCTTT	CASSELENTEAFF